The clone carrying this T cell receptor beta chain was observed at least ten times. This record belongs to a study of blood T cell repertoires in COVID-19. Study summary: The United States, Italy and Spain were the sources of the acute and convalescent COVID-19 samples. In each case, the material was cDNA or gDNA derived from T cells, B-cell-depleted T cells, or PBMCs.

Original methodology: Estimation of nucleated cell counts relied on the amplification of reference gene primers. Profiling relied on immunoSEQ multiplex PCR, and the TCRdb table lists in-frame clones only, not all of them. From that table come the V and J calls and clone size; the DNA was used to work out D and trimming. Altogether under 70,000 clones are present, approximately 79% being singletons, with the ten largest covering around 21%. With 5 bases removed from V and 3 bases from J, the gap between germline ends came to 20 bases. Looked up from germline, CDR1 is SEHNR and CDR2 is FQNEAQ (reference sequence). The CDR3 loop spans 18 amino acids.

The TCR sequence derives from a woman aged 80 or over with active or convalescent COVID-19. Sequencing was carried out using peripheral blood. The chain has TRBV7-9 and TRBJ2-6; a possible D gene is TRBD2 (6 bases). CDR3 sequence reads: CASSRGVGEVFGANVLTF. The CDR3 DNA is TGTGCCAGCAGCCGAGGGGTCGGGGAGGTCTTTGGGGCCAACGTCCTGACTTTC. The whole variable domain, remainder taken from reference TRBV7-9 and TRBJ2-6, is DTGVSQNPRHKITKRGQNVTFRCDPISEHNRLYWYRQTLGQGPEFLTYFQNEAQLEKSRLLSDRFSAERPKGSFSTLEIQRTEQGDSAMYLCASSRGVGEVFGANVLTFGAGSRLTVL.